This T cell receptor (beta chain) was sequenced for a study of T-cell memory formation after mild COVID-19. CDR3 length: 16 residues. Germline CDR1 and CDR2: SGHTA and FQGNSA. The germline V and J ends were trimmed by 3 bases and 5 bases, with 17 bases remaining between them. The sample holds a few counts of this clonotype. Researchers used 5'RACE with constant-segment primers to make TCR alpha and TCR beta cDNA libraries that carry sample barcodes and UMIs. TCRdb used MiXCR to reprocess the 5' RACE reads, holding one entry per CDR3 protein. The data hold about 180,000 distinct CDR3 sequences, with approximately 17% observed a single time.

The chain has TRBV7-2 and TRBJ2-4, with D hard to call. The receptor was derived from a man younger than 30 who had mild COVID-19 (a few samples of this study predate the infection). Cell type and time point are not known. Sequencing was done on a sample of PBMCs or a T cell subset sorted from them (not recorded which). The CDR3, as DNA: TGTGCCAGCAGCTTGGATTTTTCCCTGGCCCAAAACATTCAGTACTTC. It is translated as CASSLDFSLAQNIQYF.